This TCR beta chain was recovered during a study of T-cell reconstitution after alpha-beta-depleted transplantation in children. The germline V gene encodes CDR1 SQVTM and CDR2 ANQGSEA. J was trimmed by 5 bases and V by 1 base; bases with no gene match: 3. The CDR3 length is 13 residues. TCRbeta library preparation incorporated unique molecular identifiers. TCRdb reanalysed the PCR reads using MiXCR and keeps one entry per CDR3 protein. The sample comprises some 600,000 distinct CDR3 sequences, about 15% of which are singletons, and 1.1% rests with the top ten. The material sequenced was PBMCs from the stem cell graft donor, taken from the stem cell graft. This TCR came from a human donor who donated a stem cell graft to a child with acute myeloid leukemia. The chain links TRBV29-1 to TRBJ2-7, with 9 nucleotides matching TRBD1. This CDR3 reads CSVEGTGVDEQYF. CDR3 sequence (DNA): TGCAGCGTTGAAGGGACAGGGGTGGACGAGCAGTACTTC.